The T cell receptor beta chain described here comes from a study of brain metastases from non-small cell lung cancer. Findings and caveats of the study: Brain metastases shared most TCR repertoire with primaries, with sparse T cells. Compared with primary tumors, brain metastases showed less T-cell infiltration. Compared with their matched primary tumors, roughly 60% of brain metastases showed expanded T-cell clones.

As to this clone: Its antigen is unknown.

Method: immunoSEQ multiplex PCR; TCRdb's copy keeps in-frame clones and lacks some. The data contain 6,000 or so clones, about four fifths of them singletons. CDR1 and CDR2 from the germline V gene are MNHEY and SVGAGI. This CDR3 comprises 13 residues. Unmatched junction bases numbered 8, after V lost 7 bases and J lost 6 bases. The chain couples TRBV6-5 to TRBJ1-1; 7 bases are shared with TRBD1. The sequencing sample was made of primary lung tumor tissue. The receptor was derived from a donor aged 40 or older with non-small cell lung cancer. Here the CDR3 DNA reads TGTGCCAGCACTCCAATTACAGGGGCTGAAGCTTTCTTT. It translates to CASTPITGAEAFF.